This is a list of T cell receptor beta chains from one sample in a study of cytomegalovirus exposure and HLA in healthy donors. Sequenced by immunoSEQ multiplex PCR; TCRdb stores in-frame clones only, minus some. The table includes approximately 120,000 clones, around 80% detected once. The sample consisted of PBMCs. The receptors come from a female donor in good health and CMV-seronegative. Each CDR3 is given with its conserved first and last residue. D genes are given only for firm matches. For some rows the clone size is stated as once, few or many, or as a class when expanded; others skip it.

>.|TRBJ2-1|TRBV18|once
TGTGCCAGCTCACCATTTAGGGGCTCCTACAATGAGCAGTTCTTC
CASSPFRGSYNEQFF
>.|TRBJ2-1|TRBV9|.
TGTGCCAGCAGCGTATCAGGGGAGCCCAATGAGCAGTTCTTC
CASSVSGEPNEQFF
>TRBD1|TRBJ1-5|TRBV19|.
TGTGCCAGTAGAAGACAGGGTGTCAGCAATCAGCCCCAGCATTTT
CASRRQGVSNQPQHF
>TRBD2|TRBJ2-1|TRBV2|.
TGTGCCAGCAAACCCCGGACTAGCGTATACAATGAGCAGTTCTTC
CASKPRTSVYNEQFF
>TRBD2|TRBJ2-3|TRBV30|.
TGTGCCTGGAGTACTAGCGGGAGACCAGATACGCAGTATTTT
CAWSTSGRPDTQYF
>.|TRBJ2-3|TRBV10-3|.
TGTGCCATCAGTCGGTCAGGGTCTGGCCCCCAATCCACAGATACGCAGTATTTT
CAISRSGSGPQSTDTQYF
>TRBD1|TRBJ1-1|TRBV7-2|.
TGTGCCAGCAGCTTCTCCGGGACAGGGGGCACTGAAGCTTTCTTT
CASSFSGTGGTEAFF
>.|TRBJ2-5|TRBV28|once
TGTGCCAGCAGTTTAGGGCCAGAGACCCAGTACTTC
CASSLGPETQYF
>.|TRBJ1-1|TRBV5-1|.
TGCGCCAGCAGCTTGGCTGGGACACCCAACACTGAAGCTTTCTTT
CASSLAGTPNTEAFF
>TRBD1|TRBJ1-4|TRBV7-8|.
TGTGCCAGCAGCGCGAGGACAGGGGCGAATGAAAAACTGTTTTTT
CASSARTGANEKLFF
>TRBD1|TRBJ1-1|TRBV18|.
TGTGCCAGCTCTATGACAGGGCCGGAAGCTTTCTTT
CASSMTGPEAFF
>.|TRBJ2-7|TRBV18|.
TGTGCCAGCTCACCGGGCGGGATCTCCTACGAGCAGTACTTC
CASSPGGISYEQYF
>.|TRBJ2-3|TRBV4-1|.
TGCGCCAGCAGCCAAGATGGCCAGAGCACAGATACGCAGTATTTT
CASSQDGQSTDTQYF
>TRBD1|TRBJ1-1|TRBV30|few
TGTGCCTGGAGCTTAGGCAGGGGGCCGACTGAAGCTTTCTTT
CAWSLGRGPTEAFF
>.|TRBJ1-1|TRBV6-1|.
TGTGCCAGCAGCCCAGAGCGGCAACAAGAAGCTTTCTTT
CASSPERQQEAFF
>TRBD1|TRBJ2-2|TRBV5-1|.
TGCGCCAGCAGCAGCAGGGGGCCCTCGGACACCGGGGAGCTGTTTTTT
CASSSRGPSDTGELFF
>.|TRBJ2-4|TRBV19|.
TGTGCCAGTAGTTTGACAGAGCTAGCCAAAAACATTCAGTACTTC
CASSLTELAKNIQYF
>TRBD1|TRBJ2-7|TRBV5-1|once
TGCGCCAGCAGCCCCGGACAGGGGAAAGCTAACGAGCAGTACTTC
CASSPGQGKANEQYF
>TRBD2|TRBJ2-3|TRBV10-3|.
TGTGCCATCAGTGAGTCTAGCGGGGGCAGGGATACGCAGTATTTT
CAISESSGGRDTQYF
>TRBD2|TRBJ2-5|TRBV4-2|few
TGTGCCAGCAGCCAAGCGGGGGGGCGACGTGAGACCCAGTACTTC
CASSQAGGRRETQYF
>.|TRBJ2-7|TRBV18|.
TGTGCCAGCTCACCATCGGGAGACGAGCAGTACTTC
CASSPSGDEQYF
>.|TRBJ1-5|TRBV11-2|few
TGTGCCAGCAGCTTAGGCAGTAGCAATCAGCCCCAGCATTTT
CASSLGSSNQPQHF
>TRBD1|TRBJ1-1|TRBV30|.
TGTGCCTGGAGTCGAGACAGGGGTCGGGGTGAAGCTTTCTTT
CAWSRDRGRGEAFF
>.|TRBJ2-7|TRBV6-1|.
TGTGCCAGCAGTGATTTGCCCAGGCCCGAGCAGTACTTC
CASSDLPRPEQYF
>TRBD1|TRBJ2-7|TRBV2|.
TGTGCCAGCAGTGGACAGGGCACTAGGAACGAGCAGTACTTC
CASSGQGTRNEQYF
>.|TRBJ1-1|TRBV25-1|.
TGTGCCAGCAGCCGAGCGGGGAGTAGCACTGAAGCTTTCTTT
CASSRAGSSTEAFF
>.|TRBJ2-1|TRBV5-1|.
TGCGCCAGCAGCTTTGGCTTTAACAATGAGCAGTTCTTC
CASSFGFNNEQFF
>.|TRBJ2-7|TRBV6-1|.
TGTGCCAGCAGTGATACAGGGTTCTACGAGCAGTACTTC
CASSDTGFYEQYF
>TRBD2|TRBJ2-1|TRBV11-1|.
TGTGCCAGCAGCTTAGAGAATTTGGGCGGGGGCTCCTACAATGAGCAGTTCTTC
CASSLENLGGGSYNEQFF
>.|TRBJ1-1|TRBV5-1|.
TGCGCCAGCAGCTCCCCAGGGGAAGGCACTGAAGCTTTCTTT
CASSSPGEGTEAFF
>.|TRBJ2-3|TRBV28|.
TGTGCCAGCAGCGGGGGGCCCCGCACAGATACGCAGTATTTT
CASSGGPRTDTQYF
>TRBD1|TRBJ2-6|TRBV27|few
TGTGCCAGCAGTCACTGGACAGGGGGCGTTGGGGCCAACGGCCTGACTTTC
CASSHWTGGVGANGLTF
>.|TRBJ2-7|TRBV11-1|.
TGTGCCAGCAGCTTGCAAGGACAGATCTCCTACGAGCAGTACTTC
CASSLQGQISYEQYF
>TRBD2|TRBJ2-3|TRBV5-4|.
TGTGCCAGCAGCTTGGGGGGAGGGAACACAGATACGCAGTATTTT
CASSLGGGNTDTQYF
>.|TRBJ2-5|TRBV27|.
TGTGCCAGCAGTTCTTTCCAGCAAGAGACCCAGTACTTC
CASSSFQQETQYF
>TRBD1|TRBJ1-2|TRBV25-1|.
TGTGCCAGCTGGGGACAGAATTATGGCTACACCTTC
CASWGQNYGYTF
>.|TRBJ1-3|TRBV4-2|.
TGTGCCAGCAGCCAAGATGACACCTCTGGAAACACCATATATTTT
CASSQDDTSGNTIYF